These 21 T cell receptor beta chains came from one sample sequenced in a study of molecular identifiers for immune sequencing clone quantification. TCRdb re-derived calls from the PCR reads in MiXCR, one entry per CDR3 protein. This table holds fewer than 350,000 distinct CDR3 sequences, over 20% found once. The source material was naive CD8+ T cells from blood, with Jurkat cell RNA spiked in. Subset meaning: FACS-sorted CD8+CD4-CCR7+CD45RA+ naive T cells. These receptors came from a human donor in good health. Some libraries in this study had Jurkat cell RNA spiked in.

The chain has TRBV4-2 and TRBJ2-7; 7 bases fit TRBD1. After removal of 5 bases from V and 2 bases from J, the junction contained 6 bases not matched to a gene. Germline V lookup: CDR1 LGHNA, CDR2 YNFKEQ. The CDR3 spans 14 residues. CDR3 coding DNA: TGTGCCAGCAGCGAAACCGGGACAGCCTACGAGCAGTACTTC. It is translated as CASSETGTAYEQYF.

This clonotype occurred many times. This chain joins TRBV5-1 and TRBJ2-3; tentatively, D is TRBD2 (6 bases). Per germline, CDR1 SGHRS and CDR2 YFSETQ. This CDR3 has 14 residues. Trimming took 4 bases from V and 2 from J, leaving 11 bases between them. In DNA, the CDR3 is TGCGCCAGCAGCACACTAGCATTCACAGATACGCAGTATTTT. This gives the protein CASSTLAFTDTQYF.

A word on this clonotype: This may stem from a read error, because a much larger clone lies one nucleotide away. This chain uses TRBV25-1 with TRBJ2-7, with a weak D call TRBD1 (6 bases). This CDR3 spans 16 amino acids. The germline gives CDR1 MGHDK, CDR2 SYGVNS. The germline V and J ends were trimmed by 2 bases and 2 bases, with 16 bases remaining between them. CDR3 DNA sequence: TGTGCCAGCAGTGAACGCCCGACAGGAGAGACCTACGAGCAGTACTTC. Translated: CASSERPTGETYEQYF.

This clonotype was observed a handful of times. CDR3 nucleotides: TGTGCCAGCAGCTCTGACGACAGGGCCGTTTCCTACAATGAGCAGTTCTTC. Its protein is CASSSDDRAVSYNEQFF. The chain joins TRBV7-9 to TRBJ2-1, with TRBD1 identical over 7 bases. In germline, CDR1 is SEHNR, CDR2 FQNEAQ (reference sequence). There are 17 residues in the CDR3. V was clipped by 4 bases and J by 1 base; unmatched bases: 10.

In this sample, this clonotype turned up a few times. V is TRBV20-1 and J is TRBJ2-3; 9 bases align to TRBD2. V lost 0 bases to trimming and J lost 2 bases; unmatched junction nucleotides: 12. Germline-derived CDR1 and CDR2 are DFQATT and SNEGSKA (reference sequence). CDR3 length: 18 amino acids. CDR3 sequence: CSARDLFSPSGDTDTQYF. The DNA for the CDR3 is TGCAGTGCTAGAGATCTCTTTTCCCCTAGCGGGGACACAGATACGCAGTATTTT.

Turning to this clonotype: A read error may explain this, as a much larger clone is one base away. The V and J genes are TRBV12-3 or TRBV12-4 and TRBJ2-3, with D possibly called TRBD1 or TRBD2 (6 bases each). The CDR3 totals 14 residues. CDR3 residues: CASSQAGGTGTQYF. CDR3 in DNA: TGTGCCAGCAGTCAGGCCGGGGGCACAGGTACGCAGTATTTT.

This clonotype was picked up one time. V and J are TRBV11-2 and TRBJ2-1, with D possibly being TRBD2 (7 bases). The V gene's germline CDR1 is SGHAT and CDR2 FQNNGV. V shed 5 bases and J shed 8 bases, with 19 bases lying between them. This CDR3 region has 15 residues. CDR3 residues: CASSVVFRGRDEQFF. The DNA for the CDR3 is TGTGCCAGCAGCGTAGTTTTTAGGGGGAGGGATGAGCAGTTCTTC.

Points on this clonotype: A single base separates this from a much larger clone, so it may be a read error. This chain joins TRBV28 and TRBJ2-4; 11 bases match TRBD2. Germline trimming cut 5 bases from V and 8 bases from J; bases unmatched to any gene: 8. The CDR3 consists of 15 residues. Germline values: CDR1 MDHEN, CDR2 SYDVKM. The CDR3 loop reads CASSPRTSGPHIQYF. In nucleotides, the CDR3 is TGTGCCAGCAGTCCTCGGACTAGCGGGCCTCACATTCAGTACTTC.

This clonotype showed up just a few times. The chain carries TRBV29-1 and TRBJ2-1; 7 bases map to TRBD2. This CDR3 contains 13 residues. V was clipped by 6 bases and J by 6 bases; unmatched bases: 8. Per germline, CDR1 SQVTM and CDR2 ANQGSEA. The CDR3 spells CSVGTTGPNEQFF. The CDR3 DNA sequence: TGCAGCGTAGGGACTACCGGGCCCAATGAGCAGTTCTTC.

This clonotype was counted ten times or more. The chain is built from TRBV27 and TRBJ2-1; 8 nucleotides line up with TRBD2. Germline CDR1 and CDR2: MNHEY and SMNVEV (reference sequence). The J segment lost 6 bases and the V segment lost 1 base, leaving 5 bases of the junction unmatched. The CDR3 extends over 15 amino acids. The CDR3 here is CASSLWSGGGNEQFF. The CDR3 nucleotides read TGTGCCAGCAGTTTATGGTCCGGGGGGGGCAATGAGCAGTTCTTC.

This clonotype was detected only a few times. The V and J genes are TRBV7-9 and TRBJ2-3; D ambiguous. V was trimmed by 5 bases and J by 1 base, leaving 16 bases between them. CDR3 length: 16 amino acids. The germline V gene encodes CDR1 SEHNR and CDR2 FQNEAQ (reference sequence). The CDR3 nucleotides read TGTGCCAGCAGCCCCCCCATGGGTGACCGCACAGATACGCAGTATTTT. This encodes CASSPPMGDRTDTQYF.

This clonotype was seen repeatedly, ten times or more. The V and J genes are TRBV14 and TRBJ2-3, with D perhaps TRBD2 (5 bases). Between the trimmed V and J ends, which lost 0 bases and 6 bases, there was a span of 10 bases. This CDR3 is built from 14 residues. Germline CDR1 and CDR2: SGHDN and FVKESK. CDR3 nucleotide sequence: TGTGCCAGCAGCCAAGATCATCGGAGGGATACGCAGTATTTT. This encodes CASSQDHRRDTQYF.

The chain has TRBV27 and TRBJ2-7; D unclear. With 2 bases removed from V and 7 bases from J, the gap between germline ends came to 15 bases. This CDR3 contains 14 residues. Germline assignment: CDR1 MNHEY and CDR2 SMNVEV (reference sequence). DNA for the CDR3: TGTGCCAGCAGTTTAGCGGTAGCCCTCGGGGAGCAGTACTTC. Protein: CASSLAVALGEQYF.

This chain uses TRBV9 with TRBJ2-7; TRBD2 aligns across 8 bases. This CDR3 has 15 amino acids. Germline-derived CDR1 and CDR2 are SGDLS and YYNGEE. Unmatched junction bases numbered 9, after V lost 3 bases and J lost 4 bases. Here the CDR3 DNA reads TGTGCCAGCAGCGCCGCGGGGGGCAGTGGGTACGAGCAGTACTTC. As protein: CASSAAGGSGYEQYF.

This chain joins TRBV7-9 and TRBJ2-3; D is uncertain. V was cut by 1 base and J by 4 bases, with 12 bases left in between. This CDR3 region has 15 residues. Germline loops: CDR1 SEHNR, CDR2 FQNEAQ (reference sequence). The CDR3 loop is CASSLVGLSPDTQYF. DNA of the CDR3: TGTGCCAGCAGCTTAGTCGGGTTGAGTCCAGATACGCAGTATTTT.

The chain couples TRBV5-8 to TRBJ2-5, with 7 bases identical to TRBD1. CDR1 and CDR2 (germline): SGHTS, YDEGEE. The CDR3 consists of 14 residues. V lost 0 bases and J lost 4; bases outside the gene matches: 3. Written as DNA, the CDR3 is TGTGCCAGCAGCTTGGCACAGGGGATAGAGACCCAGTACTTC. Protein product: CASSLAQGIETQYF.

J is TRBJ1-1 and V is TRBV20-1, with 7 bases aligning to TRBD1. V was clipped by 0 bases and J by 0 bases; unmatched bases: 7. The CDR3 runs 16 residues. The V gene's germline CDR1 is DFQATT and CDR2 SNEGSKA (reference sequence). CDR3 region: CSARENWDRLNTEAFF. The DNA for the CDR3 is TGCAGTGCTAGAGAGAACTGGGACAGATTGAACACTGAAGCTTTCTTT.

The V gene is TRBV4-3, the J gene TRBJ2-5, with a possible D match to TRBD1 (6 bases). Germline V CDR1 and CDR2: LGHNA, YSLEER. The CDR3 has 14 residues. V lost 5 bases and J 4 bases, leaving 14 bases between the germline ends. CDR3 DNA sequence: TGCGCCAGCAGCAGGGAACAGGGCCGAGAGACCCAGTACTTC. This codes for CASSREQGRETQYF.

For the CDR3, the DNA is TGTGCCAGCAGTTACGAAGGAGCAGGACCCCAGCATTTT. This translates into CASSYEGAGPQHF. The chain combines TRBV6-2 or TRBV6-3 with TRBJ1-5; D remains ambiguous. Per germline, CDR1 MNHEY and CDR2 SVGEGT. Deletions cut 2 bases from V and 10 bases from J, with 12 bases between. The CDR3 sequence is 13 residues long.

Concerning this clonotype itself: This could be a read error, since a much larger clone is one nucleotide away. The chain combines TRBV27 with TRBJ2-7; D tentatively reads TRBD1 or TRBD2 (5 bases each). The V gene's germline CDR1 is MNHEY and CDR2 SMNVEV (reference sequence). V lost 8 bases and J lost 3, with 17 bases in between. This CDR3 region has 14 residues. The CDR3 DNA reads TGTGCCAGCGGTTGGGCCGTTGGGGGCTACGAGCAGTACTTC. Translation gives CASGWAVGGYEQYF.

A word on this clonotype: In this CDR3 the conserved last residue, phenylalanine or tryptophan, is missing, so a read error is likely. The V and J genes are TRBV2 and TRBJ2-6; D possibly matches TRBD1 or TRBD2 (5 bases each). V lost 9 bases and J lost 2, with 20 bases in between. The germline CDR1 and CDR2 sequences are SNHLY and FYNNEI. The length of the CDR3 is 17 residues. The CDR3, as DNA: TGTGCCAGGCAGGGCCCGGGAAGGGGCGCTGGGGCCAACGTCCTGACTTGC. Translated, it gives CARQGPGRGAGANVLTC.